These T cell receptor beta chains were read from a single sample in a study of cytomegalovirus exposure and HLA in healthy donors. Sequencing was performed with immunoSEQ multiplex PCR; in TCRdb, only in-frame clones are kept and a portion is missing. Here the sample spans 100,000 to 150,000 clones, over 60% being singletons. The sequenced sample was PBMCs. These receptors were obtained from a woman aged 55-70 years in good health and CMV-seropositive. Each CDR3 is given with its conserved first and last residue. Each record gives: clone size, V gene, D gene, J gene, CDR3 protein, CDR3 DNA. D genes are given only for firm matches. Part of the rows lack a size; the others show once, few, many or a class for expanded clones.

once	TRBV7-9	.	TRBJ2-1	CASSLDREQREQFF	TGTGCCAGCAGCTTAGATCGGGAGCAGAGGGAGCAGTTCTTC
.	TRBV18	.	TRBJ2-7	CASSPDGGNGEQYF	TGTGCCAGCTCACCGGACGGGGGAAACGGCGAGCAGTACTTC
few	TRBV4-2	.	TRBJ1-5	CASSQEPTWGGGAQHF	TGTGCCAGCAGCCAAGAGCCCACATGGGGTGGGGGGGCCCAGCATTTT
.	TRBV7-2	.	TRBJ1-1	CASSPTRNTEAFF	TGTGCCAGCAGCCCAACTAGGAACACTGAAGCTTTCTTT
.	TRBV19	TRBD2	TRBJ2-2	CASNPSGSRQGTGELFF	TGTGCCAGTAACCCTAGCGGGAGTAGGCAAGGAACCGGGGAGCTGTTTTTT
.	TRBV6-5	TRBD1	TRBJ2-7	CASSRLDRDYEQYF	TGTGCCAGCAGTCGCCTGGACAGGGACTACGAGCAGTACTTC
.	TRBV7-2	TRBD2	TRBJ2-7	CASKTSGLSYEQYF	TGTGCCAGCAAGACTAGCGGACTCTCCTACGAGCAGTACTTC
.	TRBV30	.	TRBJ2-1	CAWSGLVMNEQFF	TGTGCCTGGAGTGGACTAGTAATGAATGAGCAGTTCTTC
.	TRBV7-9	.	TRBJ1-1	CASSFSQANTEAFF	TGTGCCAGCAGCTTTTCCCAGGCAAACACTGAAGCTTTCTTT
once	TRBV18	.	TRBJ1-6	CASSSNFQEGSPLHF	TGTGCCAGCTCATCAAATTTCCAGGAAGGTTCACCCCTCCACTTT
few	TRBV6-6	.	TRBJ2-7	CASRSLEGSYEQYF	TGTGCCAGCAGATCCTTGGAGGGGTCCTACGAGCAGTACTTC
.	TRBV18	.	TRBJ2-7	CASSPPAIYEQYF	TGTGCCAGCTCACCACCAGCAATCTACGAGCAGTACTTC
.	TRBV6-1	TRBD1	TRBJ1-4	CASSQLQGANEKLFF	TGTGCCAGCAGCCAGCTACAGGGGGCGAATGAAAAACTGTTTTTT
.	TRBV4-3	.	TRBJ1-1	CASSQAMEGWTEAFF	TGCGCCAGCAGCCAAGCGATGGAGGGTTGGACTGAAGCTTTCTTT
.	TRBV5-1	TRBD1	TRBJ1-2	CASSFRTGLPVRGYTF	TGCGCCAGCAGCTTCAGGACAGGCCTACCGGTCCGGGGCTACACCTTC
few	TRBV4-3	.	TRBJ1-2	CASSRVQGANYGYTF	TGCGCCAGCAGCCGAGTACAAGGAGCTAACTATGGCTACACCTTC
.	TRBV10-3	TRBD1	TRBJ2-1	CAISRDSSYNEQFF	TGTGCCATCAGCCGGGACAGCTCCTACAATGAGCAGTTCTTC
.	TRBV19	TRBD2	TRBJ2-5	CASSITSGDQETQYF	TGTGCCAGTAGTATTACTAGCGGGGATCAAGAGACCCAGTACTTC
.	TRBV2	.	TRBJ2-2	CASSEWAAGELFF	TGTGCCAGCAGTGAATGGGCCGCCGGGGAGCTGTTTTTT
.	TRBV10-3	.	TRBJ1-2	CAISESGGAGYGYTF	TGTGCCATCAGTGAGTCTGGGGGGGCTGGCTATGGCTACACCTTC
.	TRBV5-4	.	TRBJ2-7	CASSLVDRTYEQYF	TGTGCCAGCAGCTTGGTGGACAGAACCTACGAGCAGTACTTC
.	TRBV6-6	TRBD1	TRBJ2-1	CASSRGDSGYNEQFF	TGTGCCAGCAGCCGAGGGGACAGCGGATACAATGAGCAGTTCTTC
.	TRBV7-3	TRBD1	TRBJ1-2	CASSSGTGVGYTF	TGTGCCAGCAGCTCCGGAACAGGGGTTGGCTACACCTTC
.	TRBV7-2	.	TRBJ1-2	CASSIPTGYYGYTF	TGTGCCAGCAGTATACCCACAGGGTACTATGGCTACACCTTC
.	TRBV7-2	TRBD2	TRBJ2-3	CASSLVGGSTDTQYF	TGTGCCAGCAGCTTAGTCGGGGGGTCCACAGATACGCAGTATTTT
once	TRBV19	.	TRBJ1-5	CASSALQPNQPQHF	TGTGCCAGTAGTGCGCTTCAACCGAATCAGCCCCAGCATTTT
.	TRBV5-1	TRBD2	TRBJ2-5	CASSFSSGMWETQYF	TGCGCCAGCAGCTTCTCTAGCGGGATGTGGGAGACCCAGTACTTC
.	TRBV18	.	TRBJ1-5	CASSPGQGNQPQHF	TGTGCCAGCTCACCAGGGCAAGGCAATCAGCCCCAGCATTTT
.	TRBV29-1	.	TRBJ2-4	CSVSTGGPAKNIQYF	TGCAGCGTCTCGACGGGGGGCCCCGCCAAAAACATTCAGTACTTC
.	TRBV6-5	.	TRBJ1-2	CASSYSSINYGYTF	TGTGCCAGCAGTTACTCGAGTATAAACTATGGCTACACCTTC